This T cell receptor beta chain derives from a study of response to subunit inactivated influenza vaccine (dated by TCRdb to 2017 to 2018). Study-wide context: The study used deep quantitative T cell receptor repertoire profiling to track responses to a trivalent subunit inactivated influenza vaccine. Overall study outcomes, separate from this receptor: The authors proposed that each seasonal influenza vaccination may bring in only a limited number of new T cells.

From cysteine to phenylalanine, the CDR3 is 15 amino acids long. Only CDR3 DNA remains: 45 bases, in frame from the first base. V loses 0 bases at its end and J loses 0 bases; junction bases beyond the gene matches: 3. Reading the germline V gene gives CDR1 SGDLS and CDR2 YYNGEE. Receptor libraries were prepared by RT-PCR. Sequenced using an Illumina HiSeq 2500. TCRdb redid the processing of the public reads, applying fastp at Q25 and MiXCR, and retained in-frame beta chains. Here each entry gathers all rows of one CDR3 protein and keeps the most common genes and DNA. This sample gives roughly 180,000 distinct CDR3 sequences in total; nearly 9.5% of them show up just once. The ten largest clones add up to about 11% of the sample. Notes on this clonotype: Its cognate antigen has yet to be identified. Per-base quality was not reported, and no clone a single base away is much larger than it.

The input for sequencing was non-naive T cells sorted from PBMCs, taken on the day of vaccination. The cell subset or site label, as the study defines it: memory T cell fraction. The chain is encoded by TRBV9 joined to TRBJ2-7, with 7 middle bases fitting TRBD1. The receptor was isolated from a man aged 45-65 years who received an inactivated influenza vaccine. Donor details come from another sample of the same person, matched by shared clones. The DNA is TGTGCCAGCAGCGTAGCTGGGACAGCCTCCTACGAGCAGTACTTC. It translates to CASSVAGTASYEQYF.